A single sample gave rise to the 10 T cell receptor beta chains below, sequenced in a study of cytomegalovirus exposure and HLA in healthy donors. PCR used 60 Vbeta primers and 13 Jbeta primers. Only in-frame clones appear in the TCRdb table, and some are missing; sequencing was by immunoSEQ multiplex PCR. The table lists some 110,000 clones, more than 75% of them singletons. Sequenced input: PBMCs. The receptors were gathered from a man aged 40-49 years in good health and CMV-seronegative.

The chain uses TRBV7-3 and TRBJ2-5, with TRBD2 identical over 10 bases. Trimming cost V 8 bases and J 2 bases; bases outside gene matches: 8. This CDR3 comprises 15 residues. In germline, CDR1 is SGHTA, CDR2 FQGTGA. CDR3 residues: CASSVAGGVQETQYF. DNA of the CDR3: TGTGCCAGCTCCGTAGCGGGGGGCGTTCAAGAGACCCAGTACTTC.

V usage is TRBV6-6 and J usage is TRBJ1-2; unclear D gene. Trimming left V 4 bases short and J 4 bases short, with 4 bases between. The CDR3 has 11 amino acids. CDR1 and CDR2 from the germline V gene are MNHNY and SVGAGI (reference sequence). This CDR3 is CASSFIYGYTF. The CDR3 DNA reads as TGTGCCAGCAGTTTTATCTATGGCTACACCTTC.

The V and J genes are TRBV9 and TRBJ1-6; D remains unclear. V was trimmed by 3 bases and J by 7 bases, leaving 20 bases between them. The CDR3 has 17 amino acids. Germline lookup yields CDR1 SGDLS and CDR2 YYNGEE. CDR3 sequence: CASSDTRGEGTNSPLHF. In DNA form, the CDR3 reads TGTGCCAGCAGCGACACCCGGGGAGAAGGAACCAATTCACCCCTCCACTTT.

The rearrangement joins TRBV29-1 to TRBJ1-4, with D unclear. Germline-derived CDR1 and CDR2 are SQVTM and ANQGSEA. V dropped 4 bases and J dropped 5 bases, with 14 bases sitting between them. The CDR3 extends over 14 amino acids. The CDR3 sequence: CSVAIPESNEKLFF. CDR3 sequence (DNA): TGCAGCGTTGCCATCCCGGAGTCCAATGAAAAACTGTTTTTT.

This clone was found once. The chain combines TRBV2 with TRBJ1-3; tentatively, D is TRBD1 (5 bases). The CDR3 is 12 amino acids. V shed 4 bases and J shed 4 bases, with 5 bases lying between them. CDR1 and CDR2 (germline): SNHLY, FYNNEI. The CDR3 loop is CASSGQGNTIYF. The CDR3 region has the DNA TGTGCCAGCAGTGGACAGGGAAACACCATATATTTT.

The gene calls are TRBV27 and TRBJ1-5; the match to TRBD1 covers 8 bases. Trimming removed 3 bases from V and 6 bases from J; junction bases left unmatched: 4. Germline V CDR1 and CDR2: MNHEY, SMNVEV (reference sequence). This CDR3 has 14 residues. In DNA, the CDR3 is TGTGCCAGCAGTTTGACAGGGGAAAGTCAGCCCCAGCATTTT. It translates to CASSLTGESQPQHF.

V and J are TRBV6-1 and TRBJ1-2, with 7 bases aligning to TRBD1. V was pared by 3 bases and J by 8 bases, with 0 bases of the junction left unmatched. The CDR3 loop spans 11 amino acids. The germline gives CDR1 MNHNS, CDR2 SASEGT. The DNA for the CDR3 is TGTGCCAGCAGTGAGGACAGGGGCTACACCTTC. Amino acid sequence: CASSEDRGYTF.

This chain joins TRBV2 and TRBJ1-2, with 8 nucleotides matching TRBD1. Per the germline V gene, CDR1 is SNHLY and CDR2 is FYNNEI. The CDR3 is 12 residues long. J was trimmed by 13 bases and V by 6 bases; bases with no gene match: 10. The CDR3 is CASSPVPDRATF. In DNA form, the CDR3 reads TGTGCCAGCAGCCCAGTCCCGGACAGGGCCACCTTC.

This clone was found once. The CDR3 sequence is CASTSPGQGAQPQHF. Here the CDR3 DNA reads TGTGCCAGCACCTCACCCGGACAGGGAGCGCAGCCCCAGCATTTT. The chain has TRBV28 and TRBJ1-5; TRBD1 agrees at 8 bases. This CDR3 is 15 amino acids long. Trimming cost V 7 bases and J 7 bases; bases outside gene matches: 12. Germline V gene lookup returns CDR1 MDHEN and CDR2 SYDVKM.

Concerning this clone: The sample holds other DNA sequences that translate to the same CDR3. CDR3 DNA: TGTGCCAGTAGCGCAGGTCGTTTCACTGAAGCTTTCTTT. This gives the protein CASSAGRFTEAFF. The chain carries TRBV19 and TRBJ1-1; no reliable D call. The CDR3 is 13 residues long. Trimming took off 6 bases at V and 4 bases at J, with 12 bases between the two ends. CDR1 and CDR2 (germline): LNHDA, SQIVND (reference sequence).